The 23 T cell receptor beta chains presented below share a single source sample, sequenced in a study of cytomegalovirus exposure and HLA in healthy donors. The PCR employed 60 Vbeta primers together with 13 Jbeta primers. Assay: immunoSEQ multiplex PCR; the TCRdb copy retains only in-frame clones and omits some. This sample yields 150,000 to 200,000 clones, of which about three quarters are seen a single time; 2.5% to 4% belongs to the top ten. Sequenced input: PBMCs. These receptors all stem from a female donor in good health and CMV-seronegative.

This chain connects TRBV5-1 to TRBJ2-5; a possible D gene is TRBD2 (6 bases). V was pared by 4 bases and J by 10 bases, with 23 bases between. CDR3 size: 15 residues. CDR1 and CDR2 (germline): SGHRS, YFSETQ. The CDR3 region is CASSNSSGPFGGQYF. As DNA, the CDR3 is TGCGCCAGCAGCAATTCTTCCGGGCCATTCGGGGGCCAGTACTTC.

This clone was counted only a few times. The chain links TRBV5-1 to TRBJ2-1; D possibly corresponds to TRBD1 (5 bases). The CDR3 length is 15 residues. Trimming pared 0 bases from V and 6 bases from J, leaving 13 bases between. The V gene's germline CDR1 is SGHRS and CDR2 YFSETQ. The CDR3 sequence is CASSLARVGANEQFF. Written as DNA, the CDR3 is TGCGCCAGCAGCTTGGCCAGGGTAGGGGCCAATGAGCAGTTCTTC.

CDR3 in DNA: TGCGCCAGCAGCCAGGGGAGCATGAACACTGAAGCTTTCTTT. This gives the protein CASSQGSMNTEAFF. The chain employs TRBV4-1 and TRBJ1-1; D not certain. V shed 3 bases and J shed 0 bases, with 8 bases lying between them. The V gene's germline CDR1 is MGHRA and CDR2 YSYEKL. This CDR3 has 14 amino acids.

The V call is TRBV7-3, the J call TRBJ2-7; D remains ambiguous. The V gene's germline CDR1 is SGHTA and CDR2 FQGTGA. The ends were cut back, 0 bases at V and 5 bases at J, with 11 bases in the middle. CDR3 size: 14 residues. The CDR3 loop is CASSLTPSSDEQYF. The CDR3 bases are TGTGCCAGCAGCTTAACTCCTTCATCGGACGAGCAGTACTTC.

The V and J genes are TRBV7-2 and TRBJ1-4, with D perhaps TRBD1 (5 bases). Trimming stripped 4 bases from V and 5 bases from J, with 17 bases between. This CDR3 has 16 residues. CDR1 and CDR2 from the germline V gene are SGHTA and FQGNSA. The CDR3 sequence: CASSSPWGSRNEKLFF. The DNA of the CDR3 is TGTGCCAGCAGCTCGCCGTGGGGCAGCCGAAATGAAAAACTGTTTTTT.

This chain joins TRBV29-1 and TRBJ2-5; 7 bases fit TRBD1. Trimming cost V 1 base and J 6 bases; bases outside gene matches: 11. CDR3 length equals 15 residues. Looked up from germline, CDR1 is SQVTM and CDR2 is ANQGSEA. The CDR3 region is CSVEVSPAGGQTQYF. The CDR3 coding sequence is TGCAGCGTTGAAGTTTCTCCGGCAGGGGGTCAGACCCAGTACTTC.

The V gene is TRBV28, the J gene TRBJ2-2; 9 nucleotides agree with TRBD1. The trim removed 5 bases at V and 6 bases at J, leaving 7 bases unmatched. The CDR3 is 15 amino acids. The germline V gene encodes CDR1 MDHEN and CDR2 SYDVKM. CDR3 loop: CASSTGQGEAGELFF. The CDR3 DNA reads as TGTGCCAGCAGTACGGGACAGGGTGAAGCCGGGGAGCTGTTTTTT.

V is TRBV13 and J is TRBJ2-3; tentatively, D is TRBD2 (6 bases). The CDR3 has 15 residues. CDR1 is PRHDT, CDR2 FYEKMQ, per germline (reference sequence). Trimming pared 0 bases from V and 7 bases from J, leaving 14 bases between. The DNA of the CDR3 is TGTGCCAGCAGCTTAGGCTCTGGCGGGATAAATACGCAGTATTTT. Translating gives CASSLGSGGINTQYF.

This clone appeared once. V usage is TRBV27 and J usage is TRBJ2-1, with 12 bases identical to TRBD2. The V gene's germline CDR1 is MNHEY and CDR2 SMNVEV (reference sequence). Trimming cost V 1 base and J 2 bases; bases outside gene matches: 9. This CDR3 is built from 19 residues. CDR3 amino acids: CASSLFLAGGISPYNEQFF. Here the CDR3 DNA reads TGTGCCAGCAGTTTATTTCTAGCGGGGGGGATAAGCCCCTACAATGAGCAGTTCTTC.

The CDR3 protein is CASSLAFMGFTGNTIYF. The CDR3, as DNA: TGTGCCAGCAGCTTGGCTTTTATGGGCTTTACTGGAAACACCATATATTTT. The J gene is TRBJ1-3, the V gene TRBV5-5; D unresolved. V shed 0 bases and J shed 2 bases, with 15 bases lying between them. Per germline, CDR1 SGHKS and CDR2 YYEKEE (reference sequence). There are 17 residues in the CDR3.

This chain joins TRBV19 and TRBJ1-2; perhaps TRBD1 as D (5 bases). Trimming took off 2 bases at V and 4 bases at J, with 17 bases between the two ends. The CDR3 loop spans 16 amino acids. Germline loops: CDR1 LNHDA, CDR2 SQIVND (reference sequence). CDR3 nucleotides: TGTGCCAGTAGTATAAGCGGGGGACGCGCGGTCTATGGCTACACCTTC. It specifies CASSISGGRAVYGYTF.

The chain joins TRBV7-2 to TRBJ1-1, with unresolved D. CDR3 length: 13 amino acids. The V gene's germline CDR1 is SGHTA and CDR2 FQGNSA. Trimming took off 5 bases at V and 1 base at J, with 8 bases between the two ends. The CDR3 coding sequence is TGTGCCAGCAGCATAACTGAGAACACTGAAGCTTTCTTT. Translating gives CASSITENTEAFF.

V and J are TRBV5-1 and TRBJ2-3; 8 nucleotides agree with TRBD2. Germline loops: CDR1 SGHRS, CDR2 YFSETQ. This CDR3 is 15 amino acids long. The V gene end was trimmed by 1 base and the J gene end by 7 bases; junction bases not matched to a gene: 8. CDR3 in DNA: TGCGCCAGCAGCTTGAGCAGCGGGAGACGTTATACGCAGTATTTT. It codes for CASSLSSGRRYTQYF.

J is TRBJ2-1 and V is TRBV10-1; the match to TRBD2 covers 11 bases. The CDR3 is made up of 14 amino acids. V trimming: 6 bases; J trimming: 8 bases; junction bases outside the gene matches: 6. CDR1 is WNHNN and CDR2 is SYGVQD in the germline V gene (reference sequence). CDR3 region: CASSVAGGPYEQFF. As DNA, the CDR3 is TGCGCCAGCAGCGTAGCGGGAGGGCCCTATGAGCAGTTCTTC.

J is TRBJ1-1 and V is TRBV28; D is unclear. CDR1 and CDR2 from the germline V gene are MDHEN and SYDVKM. V dropped 7 bases and J dropped 11 bases, with 17 bases sitting between them. The CDR3 extends over 12 amino acids. The DNA of the CDR3 is TGTGCCAGCACTCCCGGGATCCAGGCTGCTTTCTTT. As protein: CASTPGIQAAFF.

J is TRBJ2-1 and V is TRBV4-1, with 10 nucleotides matching TRBD2. In germline, CDR1 is MGHRA, CDR2 YSYEKL. J gave up 1 base and V 0 bases, and 3 bases lay outside the gene matches. The CDR3 is 17 residues long. CDR3 sequence: CASSQDQLAGSYNEQFF. The CDR3 DNA follows: TGCGCCAGCAGCCAAGACCAACTAGCGGGGTCCTACAATGAGCAGTTCTTC.

This chain joins TRBV28 and TRBJ1-5; D is possibly TRBD1 (6 bases). This CDR3 contains 15 residues. CDR1 and CDR2 (germline): MDHEN, SYDVKM. Trimming removed 4 bases from V and 4 bases from J, with 14 bases in between. The CDR3 DNA is TGTGCCAGCAGTTCAACACAGGGTCAGAATCAGCCCCAGCATTTT. Its protein product is CASSSTQGQNQPQHF.

The chain carries TRBV28 and TRBJ2-3, with D perhaps TRBD2 (6 bases). Trimming cost V 3 bases and J 5 bases, with 9 bases left between them. This CDR3 has 13 amino acids. In germline, CDR1 is MDHEN, CDR2 SYDVKM. The CDR3, as DNA: TGTGCCAGCAGTTTTGGAGGGGTAGATACGCAGTATTTT. As protein: CASSFGGVDTQYF. Variable domain in full (rest from reference TRBV28 and TRBJ2-3): DVKVTQSSRYLVKRTGEKVFLECVQDMDHENMFWYRQDPGLGLRLIYFSYDVKMKEKGDIPEGYSVSREKKERFSLILESASTNQTSMYLCASSFGGVDTQYFGPGTRLTVL.

The rearrangement uses TRBV29-1 and TRBJ2-1; no clear D gene. Looked up from germline, CDR1 is SQVTM and CDR2 is ANQGSEA. V was clipped by 2 bases and J by 9 bases, with 11 bases between them. This CDR3 comprises 12 residues. The CDR3 DNA is TGCAGCGTTGAACCACTCTCGCGTGAGCAGTTCTTC. Protein product: CSVEPLSREQFF.

This chain joins TRBV6-6 and TRBJ1-1, with TRBD1 matching 9 bases. Germline CDR1 is MNHNY and CDR2 is SVGAGI (reference sequence). V gave up 0 bases and J gave up 6 bases; unmatched junction bases: 5. This CDR3 has 15 residues. As DNA, the CDR3 is TGTGCCAGCAGTTACTCACAGGGGGCGACGGCTGAAGCTTTCTTT. Its protein is CASSYSQGATAEAFF.

Only a few counts were recorded for this clone. This chain joins TRBV29-1 and TRBJ2-5; TRBD2 matches at 15 bases. The assigned J gene may be wrong: the sequence end matches TRBJ2-7 better. The germline CDR1 and CDR2 sequences are SQVTM and ANQGSEA. The CDR3 has 15 residues. CDR3 bases: TGCAGCGCCTGGACTAGCGGGAGGGCCATGGACGAGCAGTACTTC. Its translation is CSAWTSGRAMDEQYF.

The chain is built from TRBV7-8 and TRBJ1-5, with unresolved D. Germline V gives CDR1 SGHVS, CDR2 FQNEAQ. CDR3 length equals 12 residues. The V and J ends lost 1 base and 10 bases respectively, with 8 bases between them. The CDR3 nucleotides are TGTGCCAGCAGCTTAGTCGAGCTTCCCCAGCATTTT. Its protein is CASSLVELPQHF.

The genes are TRBV7-3 and TRBJ2-1; 8 positions match TRBD2. After removal of 1 base from V and 7 bases from J, the junction contained 6 bases not matched to a gene. The germline V gene encodes CDR1 SGHTA and CDR2 FQGTGA. This CDR3 region has 15 residues. CDR3: CASSLNGGAGNEQFF. CDR3 nucleotide sequence: TGTGCCAGCAGCTTAAACGGGGGGGCCGGGAATGAGCAGTTCTTC.